This is a list of T cell receptor beta chains from one sample in a study of blood T cell repertoires in COVID-19. Sequencing was performed with immunoSEQ multiplex PCR; in TCRdb, only in-frame clones are kept and a portion is missing. The sample includes 45,000 to 60,000 clones, around 80% of them seen just once. The specimen was peripheral blood. The receptors stem from an elderly woman with acute or convalescent COVID-19. The CDR3 runs from the conserved cysteine through the conserved F or W. D genes are given only for firm matches. Clone size appears in some rows only: once, few, many, or a class for an expanded clone.

cdr3_nt cdr3_aa clone_size v_call d_call j_call
TGTGCCAGCAGCTTTCCCGGGACACCATCACCCCTCCACTTT CASSFPGTPSPLHF - TRBV7-8 - TRBJ1-6
TGCAGCGTCGGCTCTGGAAACACCATATATTTT CSVGSGNTIYF - TRBV29-1 - TRBJ1-3
TGTGCCAGCAGTGGAAGTCGGGGTGAAGCTTTCTTT CASSGSRGEAFF - TRBV2 - TRBJ1-1
TGTGCCAGCAGCCTCTGGACAGGGGGCGCCGTGCTTTTCTATGGCTACACCTTC CASSLWTGGAVLFYGYTF - TRBV21-1 - TRBJ1-2
TGTGCCAGCAGCTTAAACATCAACACCGGGGAGCTGTTTTTT CASSLNINTGELFF few TRBV11-2 - TRBJ2-2
TGTGCCACACCGATACAGGGGGCAAGAAACACCATATATTTT CATPIQGARNTIYF - TRBV30 TRBD1 TRBJ1-3
TGTGCCAGCAGTTACTCGGGGGGGCACCCTGAAGCTTTCTTT CASSYSGGHPEAFF - TRBV6-5 - TRBJ1-1
TGTGCCAGCAGCTTAGAGGGACTGTCCTACAATGAGCAGTTCTTC CASSLEGLSYNEQFF few TRBV7-2 - TRBJ2-1
TGTGCCAGCAGCTCGCGGACAGGTGGTCAGCCCCAGCATTTT CASSSRTGGQPQHF - TRBV3-1/TRBV3-2 TRBD1 TRBJ1-5
TGTGCCAGCAGTGAAGCCGGGGGGCCTAACACTGAAGCTTTCTTT CASSEAGGPNTEAFF - TRBV6-1 - TRBJ1-1
TGTGCCAGCAGCTTAAACTCACTAGCCTCCTACGAGCAGTACTTC CASSLNSLASYEQYF - TRBV11-2 - TRBJ2-7
TGTGCCGTATCGGGACAGGCGCGGGGCTACACCTTC CAVSGQARGYTF - TRBV30 TRBD1 TRBJ1-2
TGCAGCGTAGCGGGACAGGGGGCTAGGGAGCAGTTCTTC CSVAGQGAREQFF once TRBV29-1 TRBD1 TRBJ2-1
TGTGCCAGCAGTGAAGTGTGGGGGCAAGCGAGCGTATCACCCCTCCACTTT CASSEVWGQASVSPLHF - TRBV6-1 - TRBJ1-6
TGTGCCAGCAGTTTCTGGACAGGGTACCCCTACGAGCAGTACTTC CASSFWTGYPYEQYF once TRBV27 TRBD1 TRBJ2-7
TGTGCTAGTGGTGCTCGGGATCTGGCGGATACGCAGTATTTT CASGARDLADTQYF few TRBV12-5 - TRBJ2-3